This record concerns one TCR beta chain sequence. Its antigen remains unknown. The data were taken from a study of blood T cells in healthy people across ages. Researchers isolated at least 7 million PBMCs per sample. Trimming removed 6 bases from V and 0 bases from J, with 14 bases in between. Germline lookup yields CDR1 MNHEY and CDR2 SVGAGI. The CDR3 totals 15 residues. The study, taken as a whole, reports: Age showed a roughly linear inverse relationship with TCR beta diversity per million T cells. In long-lived donors, naive CD4+ cell counts and diversity exceeded those of aged donors.

A J-beta primer mix and a sample-barcoded 5' primer were used in a second PCR of about 6 to 12 cycles. Via MiXCR, TCRdb re-called the 5' RACE reads, giving one row per CDR3 protein. The sample has approximately 800,000 distinct CDR3 sequences, roughly three fifths seen once. Sequenced input: blood. This TCR was recovered from a man aged 35 to 55 in good health. This rearrangement joins TRBV6-5 to TRBJ1-2; D ambiguous. CDR3 DNA: TGTGCCAGCAGCCGTAAACCCCTGGCTAACTATGGCTACACCTTC. This codes for CASSRKPLANYGYTF.